This T cell receptor beta chain was recovered during a study of T cells expressing NK-cell markers. On the study more broadly: The study drew TCR beta repertoires from sorted CD3+CD56+NKG2C+, CD3+CD56+NKG2C- and CD3+CD56-NKG2C+ T cells. Study-level findings and limits: Dominant NKG2C+ clonotype frequencies of about 1.0-8% of CD8+ T cells were measured in roughly 6 donors.

The length of the CDR3 is 15 residues. Germline lookup yields CDR1 SGHAT and CDR2 FQNNGV. One entry per CDR3 protein, without DNA, is what TCRdb gives after re-calling the 5' RACE reads. Its listing shows 550,000 or so distinct CDR3 sequences. Details on this clonotype: Its antigen remains unknown.

The sample was blood T cells: a sorted CD56 or NKG2C T cell subset, CD4+ or CD8+ T cells, or bulk PBMC T cells (not recorded which). This sequence was found in a man between 18 and 35 years old in good health. This chain joins TRBV11-2 and TRBJ2-5; the TCRdb call, TRBD1, lacks DNA for checking. The chain's CDR3 is CASSLGGDPRETQYF.